In its sample, the clone carrying this T cell receptor delta chain was seen a few times. The target antigen is unknown. TCRdb's listed protein matches a much larger clone and diverges from this DNA's translation at residue 12, likely through a read error; the protein shown comes from the DNA. These data originate in a study of gamma delta lymphoproliferative disorders and STAT genes. Study as a whole: Each gamma-chain library started from at least 50 ng of genomic DNA, using the LymphoTrack Dx TCRG Assay. Delta libraries were made per EuroClonality-NGS working group procedure.

Study-level results: Nearly all major patient gamma and delta clonotypes were public. Gamma repertoires grouped patients separately from controls; delta repertoires showed no separation.

The receptor sequences were amplified from genomic DNA of peripheral blood mononuclear cells. TCRdb reanalysed the multiplex PCR reads with CATT. The sample carries 1,000 or so delta-chain clones, roughly 1.4% recorded once. The sample consisted of blood. This TCR was recovered from a human donor in good health.

Here the CDR3 DNA reads TGTGCTCTTGGGGAACAATTCCTACCGGGGGATGCCGGAGCCGATAAACTCATCTTT. Protein: CALGEQFLPGDAGADKLIF. J is TRDJ1 and V is TRDV1, with D perhaps TRDD2 or TRDD3 (7 bases each). The CDR3 runs 19 residues. Trimming left V 1 base short and J 3 bases short, with 24 bases between. CDR1 and CDR2 (germline): TSWWSYY, QGS.